This TCR beta chain emerged from a study of blood T cells in healthy people across ages. With a J-beta primer mix and a sample-barcoded 5' primer, a second PCR ran roughly 6 to 11 cycles. No fewer than 3 million CDR3-containing paired-end reads came from each sample. Via MiXCR, TCRdb re-called the 5' RACE reads, giving one row per CDR3 protein. The repertoire holds around 900,000 distinct CDR3 sequences, with roughly half as singletons. The V gene lost 1 base and the J gene lost 1 base, with 16 bases spanning the gap. Germline V lookup: CDR1 DFQATT, CDR2 SNEGSKA (reference sequence). There are 16 residues in the CDR3.

The sequenced sample was blood. The chain is built from TRBV20-1 and TRBJ2-5; no clear D. The TCR comes from a woman aged 55-70 years in good health. This chain's CDR3 is CSARGARQAPQETQYF. CDR3 in DNA: TGCAGTGCTAGAGGGGCGCGGCAGGCCCCCCAAGAGACCCAGTACTTC.